These T cell receptor beta chains were read from a single sample in a study of early T cells in non-severe SARS-CoV-2 infection. TCRdb passed the 5' RACE reads through MiXCR, listing each CDR3 protein once. This sample has 66,000 or so distinct CDR3 sequences, with around 14% found just once. Sequenced input: whole blood. The receptors shown here come from an adult who was a healthcare worker with PCR-confirmed SARS-CoV-2 infection or an uninfected control (not recorded which). Each CDR3 is given with its conserved first and last residue. The D gene is left open where the match is weak. Clone size is shown for a subset of rows, as once, few, many or a class of expanded clone.

J gene,D gene,clone size,V gene,CDR3 DNA,CDR3 protein
TRBJ2-5,NA,few,TRBV20-1,TGCAGTGCTAGCGTGGACAGTCATACTTCGGAGACCCAGTACTTC,CSASVDSHTSETQYF
TRBJ1-6,NA,few,TRBV4-1,TGCGCCAGCAGCCTAGGGGCCGATGGTAACAATTCACCCCTCCACTTT,CASSLGADGNNSPLHF
TRBJ2-7,TRBD2,many,TRBV14,TGTGCCAGCAGCCCTTACGTGACTAGCGGGAGGTACGAGCAGTACTTC,CASSPYVTSGRYEQYF
TRBJ2-1,NA,many,TRBV20-1,TGCAGTGCAACCCACAGGGGGGGAAGCTCCTACAATGAGCAGTTCTTC,CSATHRGGSSYNEQFF
TRBJ2-1,NA,NA,TRBV3-1,TGTGCCAGCAGCCAAGACAGAAGTAGGAATGAGCAGTTCTTC,CASSQDRSRNEQFF
TRBJ2-7,NA,few,TRBV28,TGTGCCAGCCGGGACCCCGCGCGGTACGAGCAGTACTTC,CASRDPARYEQYF
TRBJ2-1,NA,NA,TRBV24-1,TGTGCCACCAGTGTCTTTCCTCATGAGCAGTTCTTC,CATSVFPHEQFF
TRBJ1-4,TRBD1,many,TRBV5-4,TGTGCCAGCAGCTATGACAGGGGACCCAATGAAAAACTGTTTTTT,CASSYDRGPNEKLFF
TRBJ2-6,NA,few,TRBV10-3,TGTGCCATCAGTGACCGTCGGTCCGGGGCCAACGTCCTGACTTTC,CAISDRRSGANVLTF
TRBJ2-4,TRBD1,many,TRBV20-1,TGCAGTGCCCCCAGGGGGCTAGGTAACATTCAGTACTTC,CSAPRGLGNIQYF
TRBJ1-5,TRBD1,many,TRBV6-2/TRBV6-3,TGTGCCAGCAGCGGCGGACAGGGTTTCAATCAGCCCCAGCATTTT,CASSGGQGFNQPQHF
TRBJ2-7,NA,NA,TRBV21-1,TGTGCCAGCAGCACCACCCGGGACCTGGCTAAGGGGGAGCAGTACTTC,CASSTTRDLAKGEQYF
TRBJ2-7,TRBD2,few,TRBV11-1,TGTGCCAGCAGCCCAATAGGCGGGAGCTTCTACGAGCAGTACTTC,CASSPIGGSFYEQYF
TRBJ1-2,NA,few,TRBV20-1,TGCAGTGCTGACAGACAAGTCGGGGGCTATGGCTACACCTTC,CSADRQVGGYGYTF
TRBJ2-5,NA,NA,TRBV27,TGTGCCAGCAGCCCGCCGGGGGTGAGAAAGACCCAGTACTTC,CASSPPGVRKTQYF
TRBJ1-2,NA,few,TRBV28,TGTGCCAGCAGTTTAAAGACAGATTGGGATGGCTACACCTTC,CASSLKTDWDGYTF